This T cell receptor (beta chain) was documented in a study of post-analysis software for immune sequencing data. Across the whole study: In terms of disease course, relapsing-remitting, secondary progressive and progressive-relapsing multiple sclerosis were included. Study findings and constraints: Multiple sclerosis patients had significantly lower normalized Chao1 diversity than controls. Five TRBV segments were significantly more frequent in patients than in controls. TRBV5-6, TRBV5-1 and TRBV20-1 were among these segments. Batch-matched samples strongly co-clustered by F measure.

V was pared by 1 base and J by 6 bases, with 9 bases of the junction left unmatched. Germline loops: CDR1 DFQATT, CDR2 SNEGSKA (reference sequence). The CDR3 consists of 15 residues. Prepared libraries of TCR beta cDNA carried unique molecular identifiers. There were roughly 0.85 to 11 million T cells, and 450,000 to 550,000 cDNA molecules came from them. TCRdb fed the PCR reads into MiXCR, producing one record per CDR3 protein. This repertoire shows 820,000 or so distinct CDR3 sequences, about 57% found once; its top ten account for approximately 4.3%. This clonotype was found a few times. Its matching antigen is unknown.

Sequencing was performed on blood. This TCR was recovered from a girl between 10 and 17 years old with multiple sclerosis. The gene calls are TRBV20-1 and TRBJ2-1; 7 bases map to TRBD2. The CDR3 sequence is CSARVSLAASNEQFF. For the CDR3, the DNA is TGCAGTGCTAGAGTAAGTCTAGCGGCCTCCAATGAGCAGTTCTTC.